This T cell receptor beta chain was recovered during a study of T cells in Graves' hyperthyroidism and ophthalmopathy (dated by TCRdb to the late 2010s). Background for the entire study: Peripheral blood samples were taken at the time of initial diagnosis, prior to any treatment. A discovery cohort of about a hundred patients, about 40 with Graves' ophthalmopathy and about 58 with stable Graves' hyperthyroidism, was used to find distinguishing TCR V-J signatures. In roughly six Graves' hyperthyroidism patients, the study also compared T-cell repertoires from thyroid tissue with T-cell repertoires from blood. The roughly 100 discovery patients were randomly divided into training and test sets at a 7:3 ratio. The paper reports TCR Vbeta CDR3 sequencing of some 140 peripheral blood samples: around 45 ophthalmopathy, about 75 hyperthyroidism and 17 progressor patients. Prospective prediction of ophthalmopathy was tested in an independent validation cohort of some 19 hyperthyroidism patients and around 16 patients who later progressed to ophthalmopathy. Once sampling was done, hyperthyroidism patients were given methimazole at a starting dose of 30 mg daily, whereas ophthalmopathy patients were given high-dose intravenous methylprednisolone. Study-level results and caveats: Most expanded thyroid clonotypes (frequency above 0.001) were also detected in blood, suggesting blood repertoires may reflect thyroid immune responses. No statistical method was used to set the sample size in advance, and investigators knew the group allocation. A model built on a 13 V-J signature distinguished ophthalmopathy from stable hyperthyroidism, reaching around 87% sensitivity and about 81% specificity in cross-validation and 80%/75% in testing. In validation, the model predicted progression to ophthalmopathy a median of around six months before onset, with about 64% sensitivity and 72.22% specificity.

This clonotype was counted ten times or more. Its specific antigen is unknown. The input lacks base qualities; no much larger clone sits a single base away. Amplification of TCR beta CDR3 regions was carried out from RNA transcripts. The first round of RT-PCR for the TCR CDR3 was performed with the HTBI primer set and the Qiagen OneStep RT-PCR kit. The libraries were constructed in a second round of multiplex PCR and then size-selected and purified. Paired-end sequencing of the libraries was performed with 100 bp reads on an Illumina HiSeq2000. On the study's bioinformatics: SOAPnuke was used to process the raw data, with reads discarded if the reads contained adapters or uncalled bases, had a mean Phred below 15, or lacked an exact constant-primer or identifier match. COPE v1.2.5 was used to merge the high-quality paired reads, and each unique nucleotide sequence was defined as a clonotype. MiTCR v1.1 was used to align the clonotypes against IMGT TRBV, TRBD and TRBJ reference segments. The analysis was restricted to V-J combinations with a frequency above 0.0001, which together covered 99% to 99.2% of the repertoires. A TCS score was defined as the ratio between F50 (clonal expansion) and ExV (chaos), using BLOSUM62-based TCRdist between CDR3 peptides within each V-J. Welch's t-statistics and random forest reduced roughly 540 V-J features to roughly 13, which were used in a naive Bayes classifier (R e1071). Through fastp at Q25 and MiXCR, TCRdb rebuilt clones from the public reads, retaining in-frame beta chains. Rows are combined by CDR3 protein, so each entry shows the most common genes and DNA. TCRdb, rather than the study authors, made the V and J calls. The sample table records fewer than 650,000 distinct CDR3 sequences; approximately 14% of these occur just once. Jointly, the top ten make up roughly 7.1% of the sample.

Ophthalmopathy patients had moderately to severely active disease, with a Clinical Activity Score of 3 or more, a NOSPECS grade of 4 or more, and a disease duration of less than 3 months. Exclusion was applied to patients with uncontrolled infections, other autoimmune diseases, pregnancy or lactation. Diagnoses were based on clinical symptoms, serum thyroxine and TRAb, thyroid ultrasound and orbital computed tomography. PBMCs were isolated from about 9.1 ml of fresh peripheral blood by Ficoll-Paque density gradient centrifugation. Trizol reagent was used to extract total RNA, and RNA quality was then checked on an Agilent 2100 Bioanalyzer. Material: blood. The clonotype comes from a woman in her late teens or twenties with Graves' ophthalmopathy.

The bases are TGTGCCAGCTCACCACAATATGGACAGGGGGACTACGAGCAGTACTTC. The translation is CASSPQYGQGDYEQYF. Rearrangement joined TRBV18 to TRBJ2-7; TRBD1 agrees with 10 junctional bases. Via the germline V gene, CDR1 is KGHSH and CDR2 LQKENI. The CDR3 covers 16 residues, taking in both the cysteine and the phenylalanine. CDR3 DNA only is kept here, 48 bases in frame from base 1. Trimming leaves V shorter by 1 base and J shorter by 3 bases, with the junction holding 6 bases beyond the gene matches.